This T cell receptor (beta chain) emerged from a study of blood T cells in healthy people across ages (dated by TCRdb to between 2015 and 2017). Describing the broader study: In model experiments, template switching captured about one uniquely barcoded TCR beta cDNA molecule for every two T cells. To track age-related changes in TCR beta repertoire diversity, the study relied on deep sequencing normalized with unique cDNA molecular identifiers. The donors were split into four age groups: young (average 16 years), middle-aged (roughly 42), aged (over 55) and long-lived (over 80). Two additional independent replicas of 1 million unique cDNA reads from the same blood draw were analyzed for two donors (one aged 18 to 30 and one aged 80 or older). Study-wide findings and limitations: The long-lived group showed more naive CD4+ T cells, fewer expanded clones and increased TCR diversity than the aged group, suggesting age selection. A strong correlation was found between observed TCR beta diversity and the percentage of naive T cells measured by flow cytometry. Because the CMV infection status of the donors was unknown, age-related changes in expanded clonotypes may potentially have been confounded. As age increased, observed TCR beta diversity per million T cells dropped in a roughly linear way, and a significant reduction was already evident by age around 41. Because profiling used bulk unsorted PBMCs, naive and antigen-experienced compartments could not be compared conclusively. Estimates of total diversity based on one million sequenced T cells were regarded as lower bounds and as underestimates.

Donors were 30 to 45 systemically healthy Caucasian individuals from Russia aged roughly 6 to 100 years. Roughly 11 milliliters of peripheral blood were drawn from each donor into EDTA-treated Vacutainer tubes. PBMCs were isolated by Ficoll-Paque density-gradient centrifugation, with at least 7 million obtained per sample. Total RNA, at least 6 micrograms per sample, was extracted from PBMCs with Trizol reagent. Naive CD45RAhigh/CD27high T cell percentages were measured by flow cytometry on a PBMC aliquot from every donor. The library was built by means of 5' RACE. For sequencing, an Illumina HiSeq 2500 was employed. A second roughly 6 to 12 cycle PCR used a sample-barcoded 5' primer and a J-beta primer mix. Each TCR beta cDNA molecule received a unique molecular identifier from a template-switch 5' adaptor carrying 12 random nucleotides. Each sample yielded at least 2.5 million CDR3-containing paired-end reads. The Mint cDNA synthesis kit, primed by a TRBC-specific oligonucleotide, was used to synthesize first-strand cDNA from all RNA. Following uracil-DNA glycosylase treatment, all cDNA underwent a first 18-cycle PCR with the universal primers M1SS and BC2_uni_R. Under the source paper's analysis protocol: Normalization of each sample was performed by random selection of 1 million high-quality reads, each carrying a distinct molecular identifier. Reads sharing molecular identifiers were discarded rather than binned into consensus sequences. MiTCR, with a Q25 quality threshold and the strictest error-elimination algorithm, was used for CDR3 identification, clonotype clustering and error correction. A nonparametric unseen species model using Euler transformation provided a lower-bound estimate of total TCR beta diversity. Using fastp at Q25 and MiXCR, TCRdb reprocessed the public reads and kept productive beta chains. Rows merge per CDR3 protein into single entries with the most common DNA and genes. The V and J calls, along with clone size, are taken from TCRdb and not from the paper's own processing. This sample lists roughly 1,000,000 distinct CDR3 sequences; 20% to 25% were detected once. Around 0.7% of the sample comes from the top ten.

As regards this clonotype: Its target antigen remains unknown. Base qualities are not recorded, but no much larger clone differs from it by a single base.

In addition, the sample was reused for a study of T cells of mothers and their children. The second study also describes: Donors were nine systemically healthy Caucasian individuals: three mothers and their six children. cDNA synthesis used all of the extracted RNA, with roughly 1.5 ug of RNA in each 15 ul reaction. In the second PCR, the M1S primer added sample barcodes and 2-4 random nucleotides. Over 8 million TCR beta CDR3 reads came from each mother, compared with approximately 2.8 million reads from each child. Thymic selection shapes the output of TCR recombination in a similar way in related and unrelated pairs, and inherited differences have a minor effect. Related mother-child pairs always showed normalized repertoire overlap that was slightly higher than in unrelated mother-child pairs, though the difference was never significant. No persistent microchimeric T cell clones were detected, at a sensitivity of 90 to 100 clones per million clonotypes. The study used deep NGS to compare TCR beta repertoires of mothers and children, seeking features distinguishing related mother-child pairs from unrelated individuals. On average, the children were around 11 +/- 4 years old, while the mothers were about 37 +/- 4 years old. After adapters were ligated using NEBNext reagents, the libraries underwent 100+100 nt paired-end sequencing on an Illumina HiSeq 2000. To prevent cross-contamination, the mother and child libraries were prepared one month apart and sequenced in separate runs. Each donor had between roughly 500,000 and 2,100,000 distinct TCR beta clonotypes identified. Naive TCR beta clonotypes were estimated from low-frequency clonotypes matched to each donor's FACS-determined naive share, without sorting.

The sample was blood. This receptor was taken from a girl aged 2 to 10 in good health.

The CDR3 sequence is CASSFEAGGPNLIDTQYF. At the DNA level, the sequence is TGTGCCAGCAGCTTCGAAGCGGGGGGGCCAAACTTGATCGATACGCAGTATTTT. Recombination connected TRBV13 to TRBJ2-3, with 10 central nucleotides matching TRBD2. The CDR3 holds 18 amino acids from the cysteine to the phenylalanine. CDR3 DNA only is kept here, 54 bases in frame from base 1. The germline V gene (reference sequence) yields PRHDT for CDR1 and FYEKMQ for CDR2. Unmatched junction bases come to 15, with V trimmed by 3 bases and J by 6 bases.